This T cell receptor (beta chain) is drawn from a study of T cell repertoires in cytomegalovirus infection. The wider study: Matching HLA type and CMV infection were both indicated by public TCR beta signatures.

General observations from the study: Summed public TCR beta family frequency identified CMV carriers bearing the relevant HLA. In two of eight donors, the top clonotype was HLA-C-restricted CMV-specific.

In TCRdb, the reads were re-called with MiXCR into one record per CDR3 protein. The sample shows about 100,000 distinct CDR3 sequences, approximately 15% of them seen only once. At least ten counts were recorded for this clonotype. Its antigen is not known. The junction had 9 bases not matched to a gene; V was cut back by 4 bases and J by 4 bases. CDR3 length: 15 amino acids. The V gene's germline CDR1 is SGHTA and CDR2 FQGNSA. The TCR sequence derives from a human donor in good health (CMV status not recorded). Some clones in this sample may be carry-over from other donors' samples. The chain joins TRBV7-2 to TRBJ2-5; 7 bases match TRBD2. Sequenced: PBMCs. DNA for the CDR3: TGTGCCAGCAGCTCAAGAGTCGGGGAGGGAGAGACCCAGTACTTC. Amino acids: CASSSRVGEGETQYF.